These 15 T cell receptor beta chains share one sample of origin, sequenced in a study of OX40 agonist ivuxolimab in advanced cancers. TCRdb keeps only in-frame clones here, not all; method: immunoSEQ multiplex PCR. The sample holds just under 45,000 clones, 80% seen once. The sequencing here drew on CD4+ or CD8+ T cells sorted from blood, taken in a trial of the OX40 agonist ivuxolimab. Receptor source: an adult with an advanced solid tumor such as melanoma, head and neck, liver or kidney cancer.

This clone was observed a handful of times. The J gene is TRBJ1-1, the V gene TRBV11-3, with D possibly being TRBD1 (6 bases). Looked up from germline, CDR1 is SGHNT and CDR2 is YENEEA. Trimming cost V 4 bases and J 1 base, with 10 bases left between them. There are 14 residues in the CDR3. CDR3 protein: CASSSGQQNTEAFF. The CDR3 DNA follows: TGTGCCAGCAGCTCCGGACAGCAGAACACTGAAGCTTTCTTT.

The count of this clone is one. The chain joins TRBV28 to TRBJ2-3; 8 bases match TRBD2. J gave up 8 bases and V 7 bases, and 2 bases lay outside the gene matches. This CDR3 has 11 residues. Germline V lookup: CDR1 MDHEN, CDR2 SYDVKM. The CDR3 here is CASTGGGTQYF. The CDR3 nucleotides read TGTGCCAGCACCGGGGGGGGTACGCAGTATTTT.

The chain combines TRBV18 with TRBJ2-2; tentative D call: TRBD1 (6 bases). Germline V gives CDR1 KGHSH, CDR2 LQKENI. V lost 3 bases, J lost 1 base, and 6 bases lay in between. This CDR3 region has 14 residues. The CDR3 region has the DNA TGTGCCAGCTCACCGACAGGGAACACCGGGGAGCTGTTTTTT. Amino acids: CASSPTGNTGELFF.

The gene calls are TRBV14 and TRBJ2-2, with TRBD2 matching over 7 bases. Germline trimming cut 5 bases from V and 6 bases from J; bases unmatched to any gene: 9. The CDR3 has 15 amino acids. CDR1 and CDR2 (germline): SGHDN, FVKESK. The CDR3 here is CASSYMAGVPGELFF. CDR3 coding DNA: TGTGCCAGCAGCTATATGGCGGGAGTCCCCGGGGAGCTGTTTTTT.

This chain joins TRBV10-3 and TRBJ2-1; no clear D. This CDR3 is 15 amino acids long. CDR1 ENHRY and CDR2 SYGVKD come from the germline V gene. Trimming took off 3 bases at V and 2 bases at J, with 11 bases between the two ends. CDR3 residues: CAISDGIPPYNEQFF. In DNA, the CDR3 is TGTGCCATCAGTGATGGTATTCCCCCCTACAATGAGCAGTTCTTC.

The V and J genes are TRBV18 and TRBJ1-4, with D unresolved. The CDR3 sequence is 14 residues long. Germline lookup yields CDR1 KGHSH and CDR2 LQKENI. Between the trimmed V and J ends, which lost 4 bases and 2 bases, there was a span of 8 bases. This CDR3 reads CASSLGRTNEKLFF. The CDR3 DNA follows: TGTGCCAGCTCACTCGGGCGGACTAATGAAAAACTGTTTTTT.

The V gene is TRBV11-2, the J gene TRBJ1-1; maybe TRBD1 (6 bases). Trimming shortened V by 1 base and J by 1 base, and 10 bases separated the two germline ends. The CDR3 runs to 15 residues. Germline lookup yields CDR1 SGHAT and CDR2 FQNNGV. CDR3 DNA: TGTGCCAGCAGCTTAGCGGCGACAGGGAACACTGAAGCTTTCTTT. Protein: CASSLAATGNTEAFF. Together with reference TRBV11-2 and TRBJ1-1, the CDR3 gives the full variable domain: EAGVAQSPRYKIIEKRQSVAFWCNPISGHATLYWYQQILGQGPKLLIQFQNNGVVDDSQLPKDRFSAERLKGVDSTLKIQPAKLEDSAVYLCASSLAATGNTEAFFGQGTRLTVV.

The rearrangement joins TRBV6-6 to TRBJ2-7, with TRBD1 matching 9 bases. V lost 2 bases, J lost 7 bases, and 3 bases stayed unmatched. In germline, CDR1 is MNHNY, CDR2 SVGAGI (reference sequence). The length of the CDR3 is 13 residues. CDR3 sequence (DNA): TGTGCCAGCAGTTACGGGACAGGGCAAGAGCAGTACTTC. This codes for CASSYGTGQEQYF.

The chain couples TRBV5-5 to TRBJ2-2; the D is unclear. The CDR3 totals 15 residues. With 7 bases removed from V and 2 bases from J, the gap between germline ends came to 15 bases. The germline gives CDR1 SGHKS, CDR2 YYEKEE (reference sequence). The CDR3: CASLSVASNTGELFF. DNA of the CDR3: TGTGCCAGCCTCTCGGTGGCTAGTAACACCGGGGAGCTGTTTTTT.

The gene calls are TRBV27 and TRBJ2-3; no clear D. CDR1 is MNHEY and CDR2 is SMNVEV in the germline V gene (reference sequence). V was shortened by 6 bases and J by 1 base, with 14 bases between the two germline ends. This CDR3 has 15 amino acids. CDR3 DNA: TGTGCCAGCAGGATAGGGTTCACTGGCACAGATACGCAGTATTTT. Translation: CASRIGFTGTDTQYF.

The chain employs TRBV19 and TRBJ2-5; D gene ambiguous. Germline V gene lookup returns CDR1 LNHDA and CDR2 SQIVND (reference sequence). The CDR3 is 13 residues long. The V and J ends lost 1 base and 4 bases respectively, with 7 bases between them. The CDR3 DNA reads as TGTGCCAGTAGTATAGGACGGGCAGAGACCCAGTACTTC. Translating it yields CASSIGRAETQYF.

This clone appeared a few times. CDR3 sequence reads: CASSFSRDRSEQYF. CDR3 nucleotide sequence: TGCGCCAGCAGCTTTAGCAGGGATAGATCCGAGCAGTACTTC. This chain uses TRBV5-1 with TRBJ2-7; a possible D gene is TRBD1 (5 bases). Germline V gene sequence: CDR1 SGHRS, CDR2 YFSETQ. V gave up 2 bases and J gave up 6 bases, with 15 bases separating them. The CDR3 length is 14 residues.

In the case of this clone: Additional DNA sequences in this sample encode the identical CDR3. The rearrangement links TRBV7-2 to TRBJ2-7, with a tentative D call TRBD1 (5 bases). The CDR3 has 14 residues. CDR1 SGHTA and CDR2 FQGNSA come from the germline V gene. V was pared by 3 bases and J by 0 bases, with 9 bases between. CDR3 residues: CASSLDTGSYEQYF. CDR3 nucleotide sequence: TGTGCCAGCAGCTTGGACACTGGCTCCTACGAGCAGTACTTC.

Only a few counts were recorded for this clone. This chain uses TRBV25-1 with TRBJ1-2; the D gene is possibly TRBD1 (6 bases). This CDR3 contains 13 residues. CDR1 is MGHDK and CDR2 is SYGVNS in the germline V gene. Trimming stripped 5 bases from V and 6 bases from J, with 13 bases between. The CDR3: CASSPAGADGYTF. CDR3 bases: TGTGCCAGCAGTCCCGCGGGGGCCGATGGCTACACCTTC.

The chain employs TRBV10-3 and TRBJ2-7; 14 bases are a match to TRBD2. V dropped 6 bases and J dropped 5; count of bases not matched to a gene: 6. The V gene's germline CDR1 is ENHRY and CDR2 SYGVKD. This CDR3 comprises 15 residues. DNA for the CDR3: TGTGCCATCAGAACGACTAGCGGGGGGGAGAACGAGCAGTACTTC. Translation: CAIRTTSGGENEQYF.